This is a list of T cell receptor beta chains from one sample in a study of blood T cell repertoires in COVID-19. Repertoires were generated with immunoSEQ multiplex PCR, while TCRdb's copy carries only in-frame clones and drops some. The table records roughly 65,000 clones, around three quarters of them present only once. The specimen sequenced was peripheral blood. The origin of the receptors is a human donor in a cohort sampled during active COVID-19. The CDR3 runs from the conserved cysteine through the conserved F or W. Each record gives: clone size, J gene, D gene, V gene, CDR3 DNA, CDR3 protein. The D gene is left open where the match is weak. Some rows mark clone size as missing; the rest say once, few, many or name a class of expanded clone.

clone size: -; J gene: TRBJ2-3; D gene: -; V gene: TRBV18; CDR3 DNA: TGTGCCACCGTAAGCCTCCTTACAGATACGCAGTATTTT; CDR3 protein: CATVSLLTDTQYF
clone size: -; J gene: TRBJ1-1; D gene: -; V gene: TRBV6-5; CDR3 DNA: TGTGCCAGCAGTTCCACACGAGCCGGGGACACTGAAGCTTTCTTT; CDR3 protein: CASSSTRAGDTEAFF
clone size: few; J gene: TRBJ2-7; D gene: TRBD2; V gene: TRBV27; CDR3 DNA: TGTGCCAGCAGTTTACTGACTAGCGGGAGTAGAAACGAGCAGTACTTC; CDR3 protein: CASSLLTSGSRNEQYF
clone size: -; J gene: TRBJ1-1; D gene: TRBD1; V gene: TRBV5-1; CDR3 DNA: TGCGCCAGCAGCTTGCCGGGACAGCCCAACACTGAAGCTTTCTTT; CDR3 protein: CASSLPGQPNTEAFF
clone size: -; J gene: TRBJ1-3; D gene: TRBD1; V gene: TRBV7-8; CDR3 DNA: TGTGCCAGCAGCTACAGGGGCTCTGGAAACACCATATATTTT; CDR3 protein: CASSYRGSGNTIYF
clone size: few; J gene: TRBJ2-7; D gene: -; V gene: TRBV5-6; CDR3 DNA: TGTGCCAGCAGCCGGGGATGGGAGTACGAGCAGTACTTC; CDR3 protein: CASSRGWEYEQYF
clone size: few; J gene: TRBJ2-3; D gene: -; V gene: TRBV7-2; CDR3 DNA: TGTGCCAGCAGCTTAGTAGACACAGATACGCAGTATTTT; CDR3 protein: CASSLVDTDTQYF
clone size: few; J gene: TRBJ2-7; D gene: TRBD1; V gene: TRBV5-1; CDR3 DNA: TGCGCCAGCAGCGGGGGGGACAGGGCCTTGAACTACGAGCAGTACTTC; CDR3 protein: CASSGGDRALNYEQYF
clone size: -; J gene: TRBJ1-5; D gene: -; V gene: TRBV28; CDR3 DNA: TGTGCCAGCAGTAAGGGGACTAATCAGCCCCAGCATTTT; CDR3 protein: CASSKGTNQPQHF
clone size: few; J gene: TRBJ1-5; D gene: -; V gene: TRBV7-8; CDR3 DNA: TGTGCCAGCAGCTTAAATGGGGCAGGGGTAAATCAGCCCCAGCATTTT; CDR3 protein: CASSLNGAGVNQPQHF
clone size: -; J gene: TRBJ1-1; D gene: -; V gene: TRBV5-1; CDR3 DNA: TGCGCCAGCAGCCTGACGACAGCGAACACTGAAGCTTTCTTT; CDR3 protein: CASSLTTANTEAFF
clone size: -; J gene: TRBJ2-5; D gene: -; V gene: TRBV5-1; CDR3 DNA: TGCGCCAGCAGCCCTCGACCCCCTACAGGGTCAGAGACCCAGTACTTC; CDR3 protein: CASSPRPPTGSETQYF
clone size: few; J gene: TRBJ1-1; D gene: -; V gene: TRBV3-1/TRBV3-2; CDR3 DNA: TGTGCCAGCAGCAGTACACGGAGGGATACTGAAGCTTTCTTT; CDR3 protein: CASSSTRRDTEAFF
clone size: -; J gene: TRBJ2-7; D gene: TRBD1; V gene: TRBV5-1; CDR3 DNA: TGCGCCAGCAGCTTGGTACAGGGGGCTCTCGAGCAGTACTTC; CDR3 protein: CASSLVQGALEQYF
clone size: -; J gene: TRBJ2-5; D gene: -; V gene: TRBV6-2/TRBV6-3; CDR3 DNA: TGTGCCAGCAGTTACTTTTCCCCATTGGAGACCCAGTACTTC; CDR3 protein: CASSYFSPLETQYF
clone size: -; J gene: TRBJ1-2; D gene: -; V gene: TRBV4-3; CDR3 DNA: TGCGCCAGCAGCCAAGATTACAGGAGGGGTGGCTACACCTTC; CDR3 protein: CASSQDYRRGGYTF
clone size: -; J gene: TRBJ1-2; D gene: TRBD1; V gene: TRBV19; CDR3 DNA: TGTGCCAGTAGCCCAGTAGACCGGGACAGATACTATGGCTACACCTTC; CDR3 protein: CASSPVDRDRYYGYTF
clone size: -; J gene: TRBJ2-7; D gene: -; V gene: TRBV6-2/TRBV6-3; CDR3 DNA: TGTGCCAGCAGACCTACAGGGTTCTCCTACGAGCAGTACTTC; CDR3 protein: CASRPTGFSYEQYF